This T cell receptor beta chain was sequenced in a study of type 1 and type 2 diabetes patients (dated by TCRdb to the mid-2010s). Concerning the study at large: Ten or so type 1 diabetes patients, four type 2 diabetes patients and six or seven nondiabetic controls were recruited in China to form the cohort. The study used high-throughput sequencing to profile TCRbeta repertoires and compare individuals with type 1 diabetes, type 2 diabetes and no diabetes. Type 2 diabetes patients served as a disease comparison group for the type 1 diabetes patients. Throughout the study, CD4 or CD8 MicroBeads on MACS columns were used to positively select CD4+ and CD8+ T cells from PBMCs. When roughly 20-cycle amplification was compared with roughly 25-cycle amplification, V gene usage looked similar, suggesting that primer efficiencies were similar and PCR bias was random. A total of 15 million to 20 million paired-end reads was generated across the whole study. The TCRbeta libraries underwent paired-end sequencing on Illumina HiSeq 2000 or MiSeq instruments.

This clonotype appeared once. Its antigen is not yet known. No much larger clone is present one base from it, and per-base qualities are unavailable. Single-read evidence is weak. Study-wide conclusions, independent of this receptor: High diversity was shown by type 2 diabetes repertoires, and the diversity was significantly greater than that of type 1 diabetes repertoires in both CD4+ and CD8+ T cells. Only a limited number of T2D and control samples were sequenced, so some T1D-only HECs might also appear in more T2D or control samples. Highly correlated V and J gene usage patterns were observed for type 2 diabetes and control samples, with an average of around 0.97 between samples. Only a few highly-expanded CD4+ clones (median one) were found in type 2 diabetes patients, and these clones made up a median about 3.7% of reads. The study groups were not matched for age and gender, which could possibly have biased interpretation.

Every diabetic patient fulfilled standard classification criteria for type 1 or type 2 diabetes, and glucose and C-peptide were evaluated using WHO-recommended methods. Donors were excluded if they had other autoimmune diseases or infections within the previous four weeks. From each participant, ten milliliters of peripheral blood were collected. LymphoPrep density separation was used to isolate PBMCs. Sequenced on an Illumina MiSeq. Genomic DNA from sorted T cell subsets served as template for TCRbeta CDR3 amplification. Multiplex PCR with 30 forward and 13 reverse primers amplified the TCRbeta CDR3 region. After the PCR products were purified with AMPure XP beads, a second PCR of 25 cycles was run to add indices and adaptors. Before sequencing, the libraries were purified from gel with the QIAquick Gel Extraction Kit. For the original study's pipeline: FLASH was used to merge paired-end reads, and IgBLAST was used to align the merged reads to IMGT V, D and J germline references. Reads with less than 70% alignment identity to germline references were removed, leaving around 12,000,000 reads across the study. CDR3 boundaries, reading frame and productivity were assigned according to IMGT definitions. Highly-expanded clones were defined as clones making up 1% or more of reads, and normalized Shannon entropy was used to measure diversity. Unpaired two-tailed t-tests were used to test group differences in Shannon entropy. In TCRdb, the public reads were trimmed at Q25 with fastp and aligned with MiXCR, with productive beta chains retained. Identical CDR3 proteins give one entry, which carries the most common genes and DNA. TCRdb, not the authors, supplied the V and J calls. The sample data list about 270,000 distinct CDR3 sequences, and roughly 48% of these were observed just once. Of the sample, about an eighth falls within the top ten clones.

Measured from the cysteine to the phenylalanine, the CDR3 is 13 residues long. Only the CDR3 portion is preserved as DNA: 39 bases, with reading frame beginning at the first base. V is reduced by 6 bases and J by 7 bases, leaving a spacing of 15 bases between them. Via the germline V gene, CDR1 is MRHNA and CDR2 SNTAGT. The TCR originated in a man between 18 and 35 years old with type 2 diabetes. The rearrangement combines TRBV6-4 with TRBJ1-1; TRBD1 could be the D gene, as 6 bases match. The sample taken for sequencing was peripheral blood mononuclear cells (PBMCs). The bases read TGTGCCAGCAGAACCTCGGGGGCAGGTGAAGCTTTCTTT. Its product reads: CASRTSGAGEAFF.